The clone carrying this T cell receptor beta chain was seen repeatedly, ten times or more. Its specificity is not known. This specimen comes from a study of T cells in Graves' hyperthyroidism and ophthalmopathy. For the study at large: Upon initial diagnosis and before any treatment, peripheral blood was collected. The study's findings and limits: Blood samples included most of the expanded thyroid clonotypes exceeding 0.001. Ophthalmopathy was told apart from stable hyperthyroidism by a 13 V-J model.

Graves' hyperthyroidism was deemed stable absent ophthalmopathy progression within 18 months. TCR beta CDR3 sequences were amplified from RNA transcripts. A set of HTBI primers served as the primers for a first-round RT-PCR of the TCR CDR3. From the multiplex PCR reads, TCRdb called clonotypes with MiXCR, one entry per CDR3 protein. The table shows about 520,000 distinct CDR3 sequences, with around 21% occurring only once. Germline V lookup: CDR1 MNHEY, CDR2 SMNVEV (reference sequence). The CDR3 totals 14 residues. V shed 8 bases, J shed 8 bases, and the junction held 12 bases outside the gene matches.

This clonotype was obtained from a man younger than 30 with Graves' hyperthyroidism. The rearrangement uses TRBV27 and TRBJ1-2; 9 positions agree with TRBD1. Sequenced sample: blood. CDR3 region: CASSASHRGLGYTF. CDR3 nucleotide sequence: TGTGCCAGCTCCGCGAGCCACAGGGGGCTAGGCTACACCTTC.